This T cell receptor beta chain stems from a study of human T cells and chemical hapten exposure. During construction of the library, unique molecular identifiers were attached to individual cDNA molecules for quantitative, reproducible TCR counting. TCRdb reprocessed the RACE reads via MiXCR and lists one record per CDR3 protein. The sample consists of tens of thousands of distinct CDR3 sequences, 9% to 12% of them appearing once. Concerning this clonotype: Antigen: not known.

Germline CDR1 reads SGHTA; CDR2 reads FQGNSA. The length of the CDR3 is 11 residues. V was shortened by 5 bases and J by 2 bases, with 3 bases between the two germline ends. General study points: TCRs whose frequency exceeded 1 in 1000 remained the same following DPC sensitization.

Time point: patch test 1, 2 weeks after DPC sensitization. Treatment described: therapeutic diphenylcyclopropenone sensitization with weekly scalp DPC. Every patch test was put on after a blood sample was taken. This sequence originates from a woman between 45 and 65 years old with alopecia areata. Some clones in this sample may be carry-over from other donors' samples. The chain combines TRBV7-2 with TRBJ1-2; D remains ambiguous. The sample consisted of whole blood, taken in connection with sensitization to the hapten diphenylcyclopropenone (DPC). CDR3 in amino acids: CASSENYGYTF. The CDR3 nucleotides read TGTGCCAGCAGCGAAAACTATGGCTACACCTTC.